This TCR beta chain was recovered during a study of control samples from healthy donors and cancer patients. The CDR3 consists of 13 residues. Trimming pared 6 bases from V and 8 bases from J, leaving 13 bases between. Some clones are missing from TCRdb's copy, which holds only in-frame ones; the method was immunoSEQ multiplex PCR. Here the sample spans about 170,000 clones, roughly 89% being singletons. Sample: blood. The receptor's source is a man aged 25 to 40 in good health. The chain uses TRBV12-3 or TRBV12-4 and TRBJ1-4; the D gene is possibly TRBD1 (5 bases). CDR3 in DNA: TGTGCCAGCAGATCAGGGAGAGGGGAAAAACTGTTTTTT. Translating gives CASRSGRGEKLFF.